This T cell receptor (beta chain) was found in a study of cytomegalovirus exposure and HLA in healthy donors. Germline trimming cut 0 bases from V and 6 bases from J; bases unmatched to any gene: 17. Per germline, CDR1 SGHAT and CDR2 FQNNGV. The CDR3 length is 20 residues. A note on this clone: Its antigen remains unidentified.

General study results and limits: Association of a missense DCLRE1C variant with TCR beta V- and J-gene trimming was reported in a later analysis.

PCR primers comprised 60 Vbeta and 13 Jbeta primers. The assay was immunoSEQ multiplex PCR, and TCRdb's table has in-frame clones only and misses some. The repertoire holds approximately 200,000 clones, with 75% to 80% as singletons. The chain joins TRBV11-2 to TRBJ2-3, with 11 bases matching TRBD2. Sequencing was done on a sample of PBMCs. This TCR derives from a woman under 40 in good health and CMV-seropositive. The CDR3 protein is CASSLDVLAFSGGGPDTQYF. The CDR3 region has the DNA TGTGCCAGCAGCTTAGATGTTCTCGCATTTAGCGGGGGGGGCCCCGATACGCAGTATTTT. Using reference TRBV11-2 and TRBJ2-3 for the parts outside the CDR3, the full variable domain is EAGVAQSPRYKIIEKRQSVAFWCNPISGHATLYWYQQILGQGPKLLIQFQNNGVVDDSQLPKDRFSAERLKGVDSTLKIQPAKLEDSAVYLCASSLDVLAFSGGGPDTQYFGPGTRLTVL.